Presented here are 15 T cell receptor beta chains from one specimen sequenced in a study of T cell repertoires in cytomegalovirus infection. MiXCR was run by TCRdb on the reads, yielding one entry per CDR3 protein. The sample lists roughly 720,000 distinct CDR3 sequences, about a third occurring once. The sample taken for sequencing was PBMCs. The receptor set was obtained from a human donor in good health (CMV status not recorded). Some clones in this sample may be carry-over from other donors' samples.

This clonotype was seen a single time. The CDR3 region has the DNA TGTGCCAGCAGCCCCTCTGCCGGGGTCTTCATTGAAAAACTGTTTTTT. Protein product: CASSPSAGVFIEKLFF. The gene calls are TRBV27 and TRBJ1-4; D remains ambiguous. Germline loops: CDR1 MNHEY, CDR2 SMNVEV (reference sequence). The CDR3 extends over 16 amino acids. V was pared by 6 bases and J by 7 bases, with 21 bases between.

The gene calls are TRBV28 and TRBJ1-5; possible D gene TRBD1, 6 bases. Germline CDR1 is MDHEN and CDR2 is SYDVKM. This CDR3 has 15 amino acids. V dropped 5 bases and J dropped 1 base, with 12 bases sitting between them. The CDR3 sequence: CASSEGGKSNQPQHF. The CDR3 DNA reads as TGTGCCAGCAGTGAGGGGGGGAAGAGCAATCAGCCCCAGCATTTT.

This clonotype was observed a few times. The V gene is TRBV19, the J gene TRBJ1-2; 8 bases fit TRBD1. CDR3 size: 13 residues. The J segment lost 7 bases and the V segment lost 5 bases, leaving 6 bases of the junction unmatched. CDR1 is LNHDA, CDR2 SQIVND, per germline (reference sequence). The CDR3 protein is CASSQDRAAGYTF. In nucleotides, the CDR3 is TGTGCCAGTAGTCAGGACAGGGCGGCTGGCTACACCTTC.

The V call is TRBV5-1, the J call TRBJ1-2, with 9 bases aligning to TRBD1. Per germline, CDR1 SGHRS and CDR2 YFSETQ. The junction had 8 bases not matched to a gene; V was cut back by 0 bases and J by 8 bases. CDR3 length: 15 residues. CDR3 sequence reads: CASSLAQGASVGYTF. CDR3 sequence (DNA): TGCGCCAGCAGCTTGGCACAGGGGGCATCCGTCGGCTACACCTTC.

Only a few counts were recorded for this clonotype. CDR3 in DNA: TGTGCCAGCAGTTTAGACGGCCGGAACCTAGCGGGAGAGGATACGCAGTATTTT. Its translation: CASSLDGRNLAGEDTQYF. The chain uses TRBV12-3 or TRBV12-4 and TRBJ2-3, with TRBD2 matching over 10 bases. The CDR3 loop spans 18 amino acids. V lost 1 base and J lost 6; bases outside the gene matches: 13.

CDR3 loop: CASMGWEASYEQYF. CDR3 in DNA: TGTGCCAGCATGGGCTGGGAAGCATCCTACGAGCAGTACTTC. The chain has TRBV6-6 and TRBJ2-7; unclear D gene. Trimming cost V 7 bases and J 1 base, with 14 bases left between them. This CDR3 spans 14 amino acids. Per the germline V gene, CDR1 is MNHNY and CDR2 is SVGAGI (reference sequence).

With respect to this clonotype: At one end the junction does not follow the germline gene, possibly because of a read error. The chain uses TRBV28 and TRBJ2-5; 15 bases are shared with TRBD2. From germline, CDR1 is MDHEN and CDR2 SYDVKM. CDR3 length equals 19 residues. CDR3 bases: TGTGCCAGCAGCCCACCGGGACTAGCGGGAGGAGCGTCCAGAGAGACCCAGTCCTTC. It codes for CASSPPGLAGGASRETQSF. Combining the CDR3 with reference TRBV28 and TRBJ2-5 gives the whole variable domain DVKVTQSSRYLVKRTGEKVFLECVQDMDHENMFWYRQDPGLGLRLIYFSYDVKMKEKGDIPEGYSVSREKKERFSLILESASTNQTSMYLCASSPPGLAGGASRETQSFGPGTRLLVL.

To note about this clonotype: It may be a read error: a sequence one base away is much more abundant. V usage is TRBV6-4 and J usage is TRBJ2-2; D is perhaps TRBD2 (5 bases). The germline gives CDR1 MRHNA, CDR2 SNTAGT. The CDR3 contains 14 residues. CDR3 DNA sequence: TGTGCCAGCAGTGACCACGAGAACACCGGGGAGCGGTTTTTT. Translating gives CASSDHENTGERFF.

Remarks on this clonotype: The CDR3 ends on some other residue instead of the conserved phenylalanine or tryptophan, so this is likely a read error. This sequence joins TRBV27 and TRBJ1-2; possible D gene TRBD1, 6 bases. The V end was cut by 4 bases, the J end by 4 bases, with 13 bases between. Germline loops: CDR1 MNHEY, CDR2 SMNVEV (reference sequence). The CDR3 contains 14 residues. The CDR3 sequence: CASSYGTGIYGYTV. CDR3 DNA sequence: TGTGCCAGCAGTTATGGAACAGGGATCTATGGCTACACCGTC.

This sequence joins TRBV5-1 and TRBJ1-2, with 10 bases fitting TRBD1. This CDR3 has 16 amino acids. The trim removed 4 bases at V and 3 bases at J, leaving 9 bases unmatched. Germline V CDR1 and CDR2: SGHRS, YFSETQ. CDR3 bases: TGCGCCAGCAGCCCGGGGACAGGGGTTTACGACTATGGCTACACCTTC. This sequence encodes CASSPGTGVYDYGYTF.

This clonotype was seen only a few times. The chain has TRBV9 and TRBJ2-1, with D possibly being TRBD2 (6 bases). V dropped 0 bases and J dropped 6 bases, with 10 bases sitting between them. From germline, CDR1 is SGDLS and CDR2 YYNGEE. The CDR3 totals 14 residues. The CDR3 reads CASSVVGGSNEQFF. The CDR3 DNA is TGTGCCAGCAGCGTAGTAGGAGGGAGCAATGAGCAGTTCTTC.

The chain uses TRBV5-4 and TRBJ2-2; D not certain. Germline assignment: CDR1 SGHNT and CDR2 YYREEE (reference sequence). The ends were cut back, 5 bases at V and 4 bases at J, with 18 bases in the middle. The CDR3 runs to 16 residues. CDR3 protein: CASRMELVRSTGELFF. CDR3 DNA sequence: TGTGCCAGCAGAATGGAGCTAGTGCGCAGCACCGGGGAGCTGTTTTTT. Full variable domain (missing parts from reference TRBV5-4 and TRBJ2-2): ETGVTQSPTHLIKTRGQQVTLRCSSQSGHNTVSWYQQALGQGPQFIFQYYREEENGRGNFPPRFSGLQFPNYSSELNVNALELDDSALYLCASRMELVRSTGELFFGEGSRLTVL.

J is TRBJ1-5 and V is TRBV5-1; D call uncertain. The CDR3 runs to 13 residues. Trimming took 4 bases from V and 5 from J, leaving 10 bases between them. Germline CDR1 reads SGHRS; CDR2 reads YFSETQ. Written as DNA, the CDR3 is TGCGCCAGCAGCCCGGATACCGATCAGCCCCAGCATTTT. It encodes CASSPDTDQPQHF.

The rearrangement links TRBV11-2 to TRBJ2-1; TRBD1 matches at 8 bases. From germline, CDR1 is SGHAT and CDR2 FQNNGV. This CDR3 contains 16 residues. V lost 1 base, J lost 10 bases, and 12 bases stayed unmatched. This CDR3 is CASSLVGRGLHGEQFF. The CDR3, as DNA: TGTGCCAGCAGCTTAGTGGGCAGGGGGCTTCATGGCGAGCAGTTCTTC.

V usage is TRBV19 and J usage is TRBJ1-1; D might be TRBD1 (5 bases). This CDR3 has 12 residues. Trimming took off 0 bases at V and 8 bases at J, with 7 bases between the two ends. CDR1 and CDR2 (germline): LNHDA, SQIVND (reference sequence). In DNA, the CDR3 is TGTGCCAGTAGTATAGAAGGGGTCGAAGCTTTCTTT. Encoded protein: CASSIEGVEAFF. Based on the CDR3 plus reference TRBV19 and TRBJ1-1, the full variable domain is DGGITQSPKYLFRKEGQNVTLSCEQNLNHDAMYWYRQDPGQGLRLIYYSQIVNDFQKGDIAEGYSVSREKKESFPLTVTSAQKNPTAFYLCASSIEGVEAFFGQGTRLTVV.